These 7 T cell receptor beta chains were all obtained from the same sample, sequenced in a study of blood T cells in healthy people across ages. For the second PCR, which ran for about 6 to 12 cycles, a sample-barcoded 5' primer and a J-beta primer mix were used. From the 5' RACE reads, TCRdb called clonotypes with MiXCR, one entry per CDR3 protein. The repertoire holds around 1,000,000 distinct CDR3 sequences, with under 40% as singletons. The source material was blood. The receptor set was obtained from a man between 18 and 29 years old in good health.

There are a few counts of this clonotype. The chain joins TRBV4-2 to TRBJ2-4; tentatively, D is TRBD2 (7 bases). Trimming removed 1 base at V and 5 bases at J, with 12 bases between. CDR1 LGHNA and CDR2 YNFKEQ come from the germline V gene. The CDR3 extends over 15 amino acids. CDR3 nucleotide sequence: TGTGCCAGCAGCCAAGTGGCGGGGGCCCAAAACATTCAGTACTTC. Encoded protein: CASSQVAGAQNIQYF.

The genes are TRBV20-1 and TRBJ1-5; 7 bases are shared with TRBD1. Trimming at V came to 5 bases and at J to 2 bases, leaving 12 bases not matched to a gene. The CDR3 loop spans 16 amino acids. Germline assignment: CDR1 DFQATT and CDR2 SNEGSKA (reference sequence). The DNA for the CDR3 is TGCAGTGCTTCACAGGGGTGGGGGTTTGGCAATCAGCCCCAGCATTTT. Its translation: CSASQGWGFGNQPQHF.

This clonotype was seen a few times. The rearrangement uses TRBV29-1 and TRBJ1-2; possibly TRBD1 for D (6 bases). Deletions cut 3 bases from V and 4 bases from J, with 12 bases between. CDR1 SQVTM and CDR2 ANQGSEA come from the germline V gene. The CDR3 is made up of 13 amino acids. As DNA, the CDR3 is TGCAGCGTTGAGTCGGGGGGCGTCTATGGCTACACCTTC. This codes for CSVESGGVYGYTF.

Many counts were recorded for this clonotype. The chain is built from TRBV25-1 and TRBJ2-3; perhaps TRBD2 as D (6 bases). Germline CDR1 MGHDK, CDR2 SYGVNS. This CDR3 has 14 residues. V was shortened by 3 bases and J by 8 bases, with 15 bases between the two germline ends. CDR3 coding DNA: TGTGCCAGCAGTGATTGGGGGGATTCTGCTACGCAGTATTTT. Its translation: CASSDWGDSATQYF.

The chain combines TRBV11-2 with TRBJ2-5; D is ambiguous. CDR3 length equals 13 residues. The germline V gene encodes CDR1 SGHAT and CDR2 FQNNGV. V was clipped by 6 bases and J by 4 bases, with 12 bases between them. The CDR3: CASSSGPGETQYF. The CDR3 DNA follows: TGTGCCAGCAGTTCGGGCCCCGGAGAGACCCAGTACTTC.

The chain recombines TRBV14 with TRBJ1-4; 11 nucleotides agree with TRBD1. V shed 1 base, J shed 5 bases, and the junction held 0 bases outside the gene matches. This CDR3 has 15 amino acids. Germline V gene sequence: CDR1 SGHDN, CDR2 FVKESK. The DNA of the CDR3 is TGTGCCAGCAGCCAAGGGACAGGGGGCAATGAAAAACTGTTTTTT. This codes for CASSQGTGGNEKLFF.

This clonotype has only a few counts. V and J are TRBV29-1 and TRBJ2-1, with 7 bases fitting TRBD2. The DNA matches TRBJ2-7 better at its end, which makes the J call doubtful. The CDR3 contains 14 residues. Looked up from germline, CDR1 is SQVTM and CDR2 is ANQGSEA. CDR3 nucleotides: TGCAGCGGTGCGGGGGAAAGCTCCTACAATGAGCAGTACTTC. Its protein product is CSGAGESSYNEQYF.